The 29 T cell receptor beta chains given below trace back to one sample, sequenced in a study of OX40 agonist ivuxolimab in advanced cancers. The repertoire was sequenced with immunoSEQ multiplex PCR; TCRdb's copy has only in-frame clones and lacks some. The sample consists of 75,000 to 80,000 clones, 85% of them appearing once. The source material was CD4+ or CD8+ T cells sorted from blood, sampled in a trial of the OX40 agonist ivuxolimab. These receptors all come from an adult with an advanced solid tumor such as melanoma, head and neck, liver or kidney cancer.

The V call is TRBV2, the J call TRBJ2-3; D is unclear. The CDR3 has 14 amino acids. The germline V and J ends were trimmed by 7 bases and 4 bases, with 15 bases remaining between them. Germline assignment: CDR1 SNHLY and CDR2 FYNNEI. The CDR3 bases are TGTGCCAGCAATGGGCGGCAGCGATCAGATACGCAGTATTTT. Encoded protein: CASNGRQRSDTQYF.

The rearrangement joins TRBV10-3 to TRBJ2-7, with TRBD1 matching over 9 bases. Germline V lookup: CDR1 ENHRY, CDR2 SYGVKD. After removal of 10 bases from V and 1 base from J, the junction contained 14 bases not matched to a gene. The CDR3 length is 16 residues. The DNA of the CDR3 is TGTGCCACCCGTCGAAGCACGGGACAGGGATCCTACGAGCAGTACTTC. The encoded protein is CATRRSTGQGSYEQYF.

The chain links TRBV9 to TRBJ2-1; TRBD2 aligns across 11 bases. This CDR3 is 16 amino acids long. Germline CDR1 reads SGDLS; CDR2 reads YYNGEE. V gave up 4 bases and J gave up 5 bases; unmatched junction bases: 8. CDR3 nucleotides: TGTGCCAGCAGCCCGAGGGGGACTAGCGGACACAATGAGCAGTTCTTC. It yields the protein CASSPRGTSGHNEQFF.

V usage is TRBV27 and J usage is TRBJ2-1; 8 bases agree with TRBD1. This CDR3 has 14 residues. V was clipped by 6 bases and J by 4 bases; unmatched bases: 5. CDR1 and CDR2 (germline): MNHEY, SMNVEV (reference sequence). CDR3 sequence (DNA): TGTGCCAGCAGGAAGACAGGGGATTACAATGAGCAGTTCTTC. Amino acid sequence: CASRKTGDYNEQFF.

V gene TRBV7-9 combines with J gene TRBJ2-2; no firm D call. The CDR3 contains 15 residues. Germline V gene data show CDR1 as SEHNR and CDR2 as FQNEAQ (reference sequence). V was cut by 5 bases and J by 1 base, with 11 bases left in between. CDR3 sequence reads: CASSPQTVNTGELFF. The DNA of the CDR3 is TGTGCCAGCAGCCCCCAGACGGTGAACACCGGGGAGCTGTTTTTT.

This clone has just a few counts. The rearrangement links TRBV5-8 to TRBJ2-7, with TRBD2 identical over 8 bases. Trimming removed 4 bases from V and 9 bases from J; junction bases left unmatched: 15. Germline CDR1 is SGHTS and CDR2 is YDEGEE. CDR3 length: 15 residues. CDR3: CASSATSGETTRQYF. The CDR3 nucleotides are TGTGCCAGCAGCGCCACTAGCGGAGAAACTACGAGGCAGTACTTC.

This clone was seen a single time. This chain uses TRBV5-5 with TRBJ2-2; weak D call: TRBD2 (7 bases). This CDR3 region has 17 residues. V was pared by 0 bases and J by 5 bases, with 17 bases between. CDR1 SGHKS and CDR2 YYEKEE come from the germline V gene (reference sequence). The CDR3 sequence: CASSLAGGGAGTGELFF. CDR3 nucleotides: TGTGCCAGCAGCTTGGCCGGCGGGGGCGCAGGGACCGGGGAGCTGTTTTTT. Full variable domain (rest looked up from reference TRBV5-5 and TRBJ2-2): DAGVTQSPTHLIKTRGQQVTLRCSPISGHKSVSWYQQVLGQGPQFIFQYYEKEERGRGNFPDRFSARQFPNYSSELNVNALLLGDSALYLCASSLAGGGAGTGELFFGEGSRLTVL.

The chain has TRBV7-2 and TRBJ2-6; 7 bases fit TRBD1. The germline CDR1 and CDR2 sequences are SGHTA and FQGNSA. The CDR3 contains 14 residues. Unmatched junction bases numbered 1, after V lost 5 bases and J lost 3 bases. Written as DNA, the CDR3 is TGTGCCAGCAGCACAGGGGTTGGGGCCAACGTCCTGACTTTC. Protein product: CASSTGVGANVLTF. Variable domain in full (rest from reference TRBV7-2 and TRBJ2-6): GAGVSQSPSNKVTEKGKDVELRCDPISGHTALYWYRQSLGQGLEFLIYFQGNSAPDKSGLPSDRFSAERTGGSVSTLTIQRTQQEDSAVYLCASSTGVGANVLTFGAGSRLTVL.

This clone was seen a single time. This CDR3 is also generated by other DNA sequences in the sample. The DNA for the CDR3 is TGTGCCAGCAGCGTAGCGACGGATAACACTGAAGCTTTCTTT. Translation gives CASSVATDNTEAFF. The V call is TRBV9, the J call TRBJ1-1; D is undetermined. The CDR3 has 14 residues. Germline V lookup: CDR1 SGDLS, CDR2 YYNGEE. The V and J ends lost 0 bases and 2 bases respectively, with 8 bases between them.

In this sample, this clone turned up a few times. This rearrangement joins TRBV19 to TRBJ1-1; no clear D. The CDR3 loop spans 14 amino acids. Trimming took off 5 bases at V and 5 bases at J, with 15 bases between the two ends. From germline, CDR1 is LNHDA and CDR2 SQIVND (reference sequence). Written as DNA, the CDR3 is TGTGCCAGTAGTGTTTCTGGTCAGGAGACTGAAGCTTTCTTT. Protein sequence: CASSVSGQETEAFF.

This CDR3 reads CASSQAEGLTKTYGYTF. The CDR3 DNA reads as TGCGCCAGCAGCCAAGCTGAGGGCCTCACTAAAACCTATGGCTACACCTTC. J is TRBJ1-2 and V is TRBV4-3; no clear D gene. The CDR3 runs to 17 residues. The germline V and J ends were trimmed by 1 base and 4 bases, with 19 bases remaining between them. The germline V gene encodes CDR1 LGHNA and CDR2 YSLEER.

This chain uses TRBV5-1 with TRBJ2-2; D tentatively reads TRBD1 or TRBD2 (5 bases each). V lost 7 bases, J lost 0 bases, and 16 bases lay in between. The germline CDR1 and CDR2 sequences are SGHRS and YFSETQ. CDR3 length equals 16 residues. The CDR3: CASAGRRAANTGELFF. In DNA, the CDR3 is TGCGCCAGCGCAGGGCGGCGAGCGGCGAACACCGGGGAGCTGTTTTTT.

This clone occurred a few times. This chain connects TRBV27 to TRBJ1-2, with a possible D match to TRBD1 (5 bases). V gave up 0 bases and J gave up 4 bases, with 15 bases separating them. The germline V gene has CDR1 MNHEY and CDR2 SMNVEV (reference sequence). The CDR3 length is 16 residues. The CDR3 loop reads CASSLSRGGQGYGYTF. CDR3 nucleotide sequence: TGTGCCAGCAGTTTATCGAGAGGCGGGCAGGGCTATGGCTACACCTTC.

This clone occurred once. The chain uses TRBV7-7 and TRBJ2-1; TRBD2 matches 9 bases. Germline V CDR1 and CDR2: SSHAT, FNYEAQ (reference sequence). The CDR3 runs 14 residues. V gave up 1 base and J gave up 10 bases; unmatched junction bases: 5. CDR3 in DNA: TGTGCCAGCAGCTTAGGGGGACTAGCAGGCGAGCAGTTCTTC. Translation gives CASSLGGLAGEQFF.

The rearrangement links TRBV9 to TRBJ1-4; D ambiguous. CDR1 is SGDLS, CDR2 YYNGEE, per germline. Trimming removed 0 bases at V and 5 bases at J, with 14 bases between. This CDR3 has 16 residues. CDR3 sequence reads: CASSVGVGVQNEKLFF. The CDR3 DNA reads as TGTGCCAGCAGCGTAGGAGTCGGGGTTCAGAATGAAAAACTGTTTTTT.

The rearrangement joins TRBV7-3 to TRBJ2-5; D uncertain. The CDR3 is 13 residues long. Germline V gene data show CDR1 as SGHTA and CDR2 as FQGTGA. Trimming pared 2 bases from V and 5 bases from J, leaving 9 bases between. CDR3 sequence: CASSLVQRETQYF. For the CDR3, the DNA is TGTGCCAGCAGCTTAGTCCAAAGGGAGACCCAGTACTTC.

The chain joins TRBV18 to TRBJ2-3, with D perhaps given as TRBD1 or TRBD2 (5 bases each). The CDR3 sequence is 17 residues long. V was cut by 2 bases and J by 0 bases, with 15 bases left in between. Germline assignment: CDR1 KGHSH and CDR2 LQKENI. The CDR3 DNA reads TGTGCCAGCTCACCAATGAGGGGAACCACTAGCACAGATACGCAGTATTTT. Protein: CASSPMRGTTSTDTQYF.

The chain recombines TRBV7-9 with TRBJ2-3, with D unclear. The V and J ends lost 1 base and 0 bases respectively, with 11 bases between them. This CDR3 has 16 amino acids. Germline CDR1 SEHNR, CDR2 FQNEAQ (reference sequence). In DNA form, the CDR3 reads TGTGCCAGCAGCTTAGACGGGCTGCGCAGCACAGATACGCAGTATTTT. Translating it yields CASSLDGLRSTDTQYF.

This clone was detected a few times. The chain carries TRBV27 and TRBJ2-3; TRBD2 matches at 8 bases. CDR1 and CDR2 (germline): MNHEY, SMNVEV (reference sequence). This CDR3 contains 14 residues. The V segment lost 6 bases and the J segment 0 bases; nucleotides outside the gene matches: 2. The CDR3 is CASSVAGSTDTQYF. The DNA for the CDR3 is TGTGCCAGCAGCGTAGCGGGGAGCACAGATACGCAGTATTTT.

CDR3 protein: CASSFFYGYTF. As DNA, the CDR3 is TGTGCCAGCTCCTTCTTCTATGGCTACACCTTC. V gene TRBV28 combines with J gene TRBJ1-2; D is uncertain. The germline V gene encodes CDR1 MDHEN and CDR2 SYDVKM. The CDR3 sequence is 11 residues long. The ends were cut back, 8 bases at V and 4 bases at J, with 8 bases in the middle.

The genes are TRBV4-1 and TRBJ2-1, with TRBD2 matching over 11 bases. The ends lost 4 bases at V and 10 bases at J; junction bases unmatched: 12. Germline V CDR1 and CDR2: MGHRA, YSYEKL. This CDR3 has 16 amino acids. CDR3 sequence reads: CASSPILAGANREQFF. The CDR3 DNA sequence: TGCGCCAGCAGCCCAATACTAGCGGGAGCGAACAGAGAGCAGTTCTTC.

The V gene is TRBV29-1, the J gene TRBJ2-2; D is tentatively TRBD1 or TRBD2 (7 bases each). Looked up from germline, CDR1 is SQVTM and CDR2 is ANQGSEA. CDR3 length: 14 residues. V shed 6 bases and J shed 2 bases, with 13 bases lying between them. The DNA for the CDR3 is TGCAGCGTCAGCGGGACAGCAAACACCGGGGAGCTGTTTTTT. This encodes CSVSGTANTGELFF.

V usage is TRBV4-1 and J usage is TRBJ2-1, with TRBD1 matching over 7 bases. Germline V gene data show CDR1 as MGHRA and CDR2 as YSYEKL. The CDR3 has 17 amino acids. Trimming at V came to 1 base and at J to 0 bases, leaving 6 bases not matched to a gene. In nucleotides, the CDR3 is TGCGCCAGCAGCCAAGCCCCGGGACAGAGCTCCTACAATGAGCAGTTCTTC. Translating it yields CASSQAPGQSSYNEQFF.

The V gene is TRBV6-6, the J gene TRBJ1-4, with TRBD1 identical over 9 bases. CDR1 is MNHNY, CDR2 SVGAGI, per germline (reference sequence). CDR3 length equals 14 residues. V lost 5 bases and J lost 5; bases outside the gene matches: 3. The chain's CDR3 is CASSRQGVNEKLFF. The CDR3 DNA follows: TGTGCCAGCAGTCGACAGGGGGTGAATGAAAAACTGTTTTTT.

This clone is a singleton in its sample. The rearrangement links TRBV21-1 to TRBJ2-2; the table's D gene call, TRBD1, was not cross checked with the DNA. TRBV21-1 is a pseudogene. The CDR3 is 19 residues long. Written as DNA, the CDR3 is TGTGCCAGCAGCACAAAAGGGGGACAGGGAAAGGGAGACACCGGGGAGCTGTTTTTT. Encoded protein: CASSTKGGQGKGDTGELFF.

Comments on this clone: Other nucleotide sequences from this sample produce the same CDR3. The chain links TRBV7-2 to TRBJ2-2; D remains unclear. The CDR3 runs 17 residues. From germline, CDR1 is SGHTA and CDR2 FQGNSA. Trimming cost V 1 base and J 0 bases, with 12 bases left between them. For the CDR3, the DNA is TGTGCCAGCAGCTTAGGATTTGTCACCACGAACACCGGGGAGCTGTTTTTT. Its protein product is CASSLGFVTTNTGELFF.

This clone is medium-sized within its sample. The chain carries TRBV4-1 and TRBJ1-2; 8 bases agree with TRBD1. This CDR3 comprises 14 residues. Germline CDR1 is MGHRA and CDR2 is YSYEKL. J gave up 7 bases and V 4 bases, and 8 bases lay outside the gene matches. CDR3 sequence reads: CASSPYQGASGYTF. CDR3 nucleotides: TGCGCCAGCAGCCCTTACCAGGGGGCGAGTGGCTACACCTTC.

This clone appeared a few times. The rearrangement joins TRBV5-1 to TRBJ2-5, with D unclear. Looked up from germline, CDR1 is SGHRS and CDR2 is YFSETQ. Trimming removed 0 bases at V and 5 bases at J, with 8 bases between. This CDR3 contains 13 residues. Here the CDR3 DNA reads TGCGCCAGCAGCTTGGGTCGGTATGAGACCCAGTACTTC. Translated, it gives CASSLGRYETQYF.

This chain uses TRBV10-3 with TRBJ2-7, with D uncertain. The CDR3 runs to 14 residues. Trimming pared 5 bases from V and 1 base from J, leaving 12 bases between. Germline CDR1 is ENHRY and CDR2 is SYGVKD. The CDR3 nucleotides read TGTGCCATCAGTTCCAGGCGTGAGTCCTACGAGCAGTACTTC. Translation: CAISSRRESYEQYF.